The sequence of this T cell receptor (beta chain) was determined in a study of T cell responses to AZD1222 COVID-19 vaccine (dated by TCRdb to the early 2020s). With respect to the entire study: AZD1222 recipients with second doses at about 4 weeks or about 12 weeks were pooled, because spike-specific TCR depth and breadth did not differ between schedules. Trial participants were enrolled by age into subgroups of 18-55, 56-69 and 70-plus years, and roughly 150, 30 and 60 TCR-sequenced participants, respectively, were included in these subgroups. A total of 230 or so trial participants underwent TCR sequencing, of whom 200 to 220 received two doses of AZD1222 and around 25 received two doses of the MenACWY control vaccine. Study-level results and caveats: After two AZD1222 doses, spike-specific TCR breadth and depth were significantly higher than at day 0 and than in MenACWY recipients. Participants were mostly white British, with more females than males. The authors suggested clonal diversity may have been underestimated. Vaccine-associated CD4 TCRs spanned the whole spike protein, with dominant responses in regions 160-218 and 743-854. Conclusions about previously exposed vaccinees are limited, since just a handful of AZD1222 recipients were seropositive for SARS-CoV-2 at baseline. Reportedly, almost half of the unique spike-specific TCRs recognized epitopes lying outside the regions that are mutated in the B.1.351 and B.1.1.7 variants. The 56-69-year group was small, and its depth increase did not reach significance, likely because of low power. Because no samples from the day 14 peak response were available, repertoires could be characterized only after the peak T cell response.

The germline V gene gives CDR1 as KGHDR and CDR2 as SFDVKD. At the junction V is shortened by 0 bases and J by 10 bases, with 9 bases in between. Measured from the cysteine to the phenylalanine, the CDR3 is 13 residues long. Kept here is only the CDR3 DNA, which spans 39 bases and is read in frame from base 1. The CDR3 regions of human TCRbeta chains were analyzed by immunosequencing. Per the original workflow: TCRs in the repertoires were matched against a reference library of SARS-CoV-2-specific TCRs that had been generated with the MIRA antigen-specificity platform. Breadth meant the fraction of unique TCRs that were SARS-CoV-2-associated, whereas depth meant the fraction of total T cells that were SARS-CoV-2-associated. Using the MIRA data, each spike-specific TCR was assigned both to the spike region to which the TCR was reactive and to a CD4 or CD8 class. Log10-transformed breadth and depth values were compared by one-way ANOVA with Sidak's multiple comparisons tests. TCRdb took this table from immuneACCESS and kept in-frame rearrangements with V and J called. Such tables lack part of the clones; where checked against another copy, unresolved V genes explain under half of the gap, and the rest is unexplained. V and J calls and clone size are those listed in that table; D and trimming were worked out from the DNA. The sample table holds 150,000 or so clones, of which just over 90% were seen once. The ten largest clones represent approximately 1.8% of the sample.

The time point label for this specimen denotes: baseline before first vaccination. Samples from vaccinated people were obtained from the UK trials COV001 and COV002, which included a single-blind randomized controlled phase 2/3 trial of AZD1222 (ChAdOx1 nCoV-19) in healthy adults. Trial participant PBMC samples were collected at day 0 and day 28 after the second dose for TCRbeta chain sequencing. Details on this clone: Its antigen specificity is not known. No clone much larger than this one lies a single base away; base qualities are absent.

This specimen consisted of peripheral blood, obtained on day 0 of AZD1222 vaccination. The sequence was obtained from an adult in good health. The V gene is TRBV24-1 and the J gene is TRBJ1-5; the D gene lacks a confident call. CDR3 region: CATSDLPEGPQHF. The nucleotides read TGTGCCACCAGTGATTTGCCGGAGGGACCCCAGCATTTT.